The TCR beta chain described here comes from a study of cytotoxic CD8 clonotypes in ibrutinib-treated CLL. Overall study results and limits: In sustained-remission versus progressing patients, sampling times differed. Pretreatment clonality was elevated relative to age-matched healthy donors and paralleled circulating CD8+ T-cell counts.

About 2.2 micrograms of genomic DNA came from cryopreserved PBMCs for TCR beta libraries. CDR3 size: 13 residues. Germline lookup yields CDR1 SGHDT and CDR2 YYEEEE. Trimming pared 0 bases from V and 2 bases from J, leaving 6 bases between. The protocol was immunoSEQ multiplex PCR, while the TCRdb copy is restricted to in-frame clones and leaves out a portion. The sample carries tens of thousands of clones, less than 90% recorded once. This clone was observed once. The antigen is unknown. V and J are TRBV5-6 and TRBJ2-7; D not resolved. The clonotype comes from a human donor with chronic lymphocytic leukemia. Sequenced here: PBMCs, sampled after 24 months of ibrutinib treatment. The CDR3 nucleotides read TGTGCCAGCAGCTTGGGGACGACCTACGAGCAGTACTTC. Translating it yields CASSLGTTYEQYF.